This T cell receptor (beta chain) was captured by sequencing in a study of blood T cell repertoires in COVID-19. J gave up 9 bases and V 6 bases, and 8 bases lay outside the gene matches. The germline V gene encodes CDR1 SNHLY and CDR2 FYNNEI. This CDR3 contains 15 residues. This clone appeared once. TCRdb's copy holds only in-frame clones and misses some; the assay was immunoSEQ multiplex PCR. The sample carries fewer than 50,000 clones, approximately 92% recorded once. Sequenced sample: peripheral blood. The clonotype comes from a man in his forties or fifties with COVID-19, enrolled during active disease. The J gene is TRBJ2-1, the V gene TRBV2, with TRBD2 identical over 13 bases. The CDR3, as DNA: TGTGCCAGCAGAGCTGGGACTAGCGGGACGGGTGAGCAGTTCTTC. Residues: CASRAGTSGTGEQFF. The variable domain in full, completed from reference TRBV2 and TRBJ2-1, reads EPEVTQTPSHQVTQMGQEVILRCVPISNHLYFYWYRQILGQKVEFLVSFYNNEISEKSEIFDDQFSVERPDGSNFTLKIRSTKLEDSAMYFCASRAGTSGTGEQFFGPGTRLTVL.